The 18 T cell receptor beta chains reported below all come from one sample, sequenced in a study of CD8 T cells in ankylosing spondylitis. Whole-study results and caveats: Fewer than ten highly homologous variants made up a TCR beta motif that seemed to typify ankylosing spondylitis blood.

TCRdb independently ran MiXCR on the 5' RACE reads; one entry per CDR3 protein. Of about 800,000 distinct CDR3 sequences listed, approximately 12% are singletons. These receptors' targets are unknown. The sample was blood, either unsorted or a sorted T cell fraction (not recorded which). These receptors all come from a male donor with ankylosing spondylitis.

This sequence joins TRBV20-1 and TRBJ1-1; D unresolved. Germline CDR1 DFQATT, CDR2 SNEGSKA (reference sequence). V lost 6 bases and J lost 6, with 17 bases in between. The CDR3 covers 13 residues. The CDR3 DNA follows: TGCAGTGCGACTGGCCCCGCGGACGCTGAAGCTTTCTTT. This codes for CSATGPADAEAFF.

This clonotype showed up many times. This chain joins TRBV12-3 or TRBV12-4 and TRBJ1-4; D unclear. Trimming pared 6 bases from V and 7 bases from J, leaving 6 bases between. The CDR3 contains 11 residues. The CDR3 loop is CASSRGEKLFF. The CDR3 DNA reads as TGTGCCAGCAGCCGGGGTGAAAAACTGTTTTTT.

This clonotype has just a few counts. The gene calls are TRBV30 and TRBJ1-2; no reliable D call. The CDR3 totals 13 residues. The ends were cut back, 2 bases at V and 4 bases at J, with 11 bases in the middle. Germline-derived CDR1 and CDR2 are GTSNPN and SVGIG (reference sequence). This CDR3 reads CAWSNRAAYGYTF. CDR3 DNA sequence: TGTGCCTGGAGTAATAGGGCGGCCTATGGCTACACCTTC.

This chain links TRBV5-1 with TRBJ2-3; a possible D gene is TRBD2 (6 bases). From germline, CDR1 is SGHRS and CDR2 YFSETQ. With 2 bases removed from V and 2 bases from J, the gap between germline ends came to 12 bases. The CDR3 is 15 amino acids. This CDR3 reads CASSFVAGYTDTQYF. The CDR3 coding sequence is TGCGCCAGCAGCTTCGTCGCGGGGTACACAGATACGCAGTATTTT.

This clonotype was picked up a small number of times. The rearrangement links TRBV11-2 to TRBJ2-3; 9 bases are shared with TRBD2. The V gene's germline CDR1 is SGHAT and CDR2 FQNNGV. Trimming removed 5 bases from V and 0 bases from J; junction bases left unmatched: 12. This CDR3 is built from 18 residues. In DNA form, the CDR3 reads TGTGCCAGCAGCCTGCGGGGGGGGGCTGGCACGAGCACAGATACGCAGTATTTT. It translates to CASSLRGGAGTSTDTQYF.

In its sample, this clonotype was seen many times. The chain carries TRBV27 and TRBJ2-7; 10 nucleotides agree with TRBD2. CDR1 is MNHEY and CDR2 is SMNVEV in the germline V gene (reference sequence). The CDR3 is 14 amino acids. The V and J ends lost 10 bases and 0 bases, in that order; junction bases with no gene match: 6. CDR3 protein: CATQRLAGSYEQYF. The CDR3 nucleotides read TGTGCCACCCAACGACTAGCGGGCTCCTACGAGCAGTACTTC.

In regard to this clonotype: An end of the junction differs from the germline gene, which may be a read error. V is TRBV7-2 and J is TRBJ2-1; 7 bases line up with TRBD1. The CDR3 totals 14 residues. CDR1 is SGHTA and CDR2 is FQGNSA in the germline V gene. CDR3 protein: CASNLRTGLNEQFF. The DNA of the CDR3 is TGTGCCAGCAACTTACGGACAGGATTAAATGAGCAGTTCTTC.

This clonotype was detected a few times. This chain connects TRBV6-5 to TRBJ1-1; the D gene is possibly TRBD1 (5 bases). This CDR3 comprises 16 residues. Germline values: CDR1 MNHEY, CDR2 SVGAGI. Trimming took off 0 bases at V and 0 bases at J, with 11 bases between the two ends. The chain's CDR3 is CASSYSTRGLNTEAFF. Here the CDR3 DNA reads TGTGCCAGCAGTTACTCAACAAGGGGACTGAACACTGAAGCTTTCTTT.

This chain connects TRBV7-2 to TRBJ1-4; TRBD1 is a possible D gene (6 bases). Trimming took 2 bases from V and 12 from J, leaving 16 bases between them. CDR1 SGHTA and CDR2 FQGNSA come from the germline V gene. This CDR3 is 14 amino acids long. The CDR3 loop is CASSLSQGERELFF. The CDR3, as DNA: TGTGCCAGCAGCTTATCACAGGGAGAGCGGGAACTGTTTTTT.

This clonotype has just a few counts. The rearrangement links TRBV12-3 or TRBV12-4 to TRBJ1-3; D ambiguous. The V end lost 5 bases, the J end lost 6 bases, and 14 bases lay between the germline ends. This CDR3 region has 14 residues. The CDR3 DNA reads as TGTGCCAGCAGTAGAGCGCCCCTTCTAAACACCATATATTTT. It encodes CASSRAPLLNTIYF.

Many counts were recorded for this clonotype. The rearrangement uses TRBV10-3 and TRBJ1-5; maybe TRBD1 (5 bases). The CDR3 totals 15 residues. Trimming stripped 0 bases from V and 2 bases from J, with 8 bases between. CDR1 ENHRY and CDR2 SYGVKD come from the germline V gene. Here the CDR3 reads CAISESWGGNQPQHF. CDR3 DNA sequence: TGTGCCATCAGTGAGTCTTGGGGGGGCAATCAGCCCCAGCATTTT.

This chain's CDR3 is CASSTWSRDRGETQYF. Here the CDR3 DNA reads TGTGCCAGCAGTACCTGGTCCCGGGACAGGGGGGAGACCCAGTACTTC. V is TRBV12-3 or TRBV12-4 and J is TRBJ2-5; 11 bases match TRBD1. V shed 5 bases and J 5 bases; nucleotides not matched to a gene: 10. The CDR3 contains 16 residues.

The chain has TRBV5-1 and TRBJ1-4; no reliable D call. V was clipped by 2 bases and J by 12 bases, with 11 bases between them. There are 12 residues in the CDR3. Per the germline V gene, CDR1 is SGHRS and CDR2 is YFSETQ. The CDR3 loop is CASSFPNEELFF. For the CDR3, the DNA is TGCGCCAGCAGCTTTCCGAACGAGGAACTGTTTTTT.

This clonotype came up a few times. The chain carries TRBV6-2 or TRBV6-3 and TRBJ2-3; 13 bases are shared with TRBD2. V lost 5 bases, J lost 2 bases, and 4 bases stayed unmatched. The CDR3 is 16 residues long. Germline lookup yields CDR1 MNHEY and CDR2 SVGEGT. For the CDR3, the DNA is TGTGCCAGCAGTGGGACTAGCGGGACTCCCACAGATACGCAGTATTTT. It codes for CASSGTSGTPTDTQYF.

This chain connects TRBV9 to TRBJ1-1; possible D gene TRBD1, 6 bases. CDR3 length: 14 residues. Germline CDR1 SGDLS, CDR2 YYNGEE. Trimming shortened V by 2 bases and J by 4 bases, and 12 bases separated the two germline ends. CDR3 in DNA: TGTGCCAGCAGCGTCCGACAGGAGACCACTGAAGCTTTCTTT. It codes for CASSVRQETTEAFF.

This sequence joins TRBV7-2 and TRBJ2-5; D perhaps matches TRBD2 (6 bases). With 1 base removed from V and 5 bases from J, the gap between germline ends came to 14 bases. CDR1 is SGHTA and CDR2 is FQGNSA in the germline V gene. This CDR3 has 15 residues. DNA for the CDR3: TGTGCCAGCAGCTTAGAGGGTTCAGGGAGGGAGACCCAGTACTTC. Encoded protein: CASSLEGSGRETQYF.

The V and J genes are TRBV5-1 and TRBJ2-2; TRBD1 matches at 7 bases. Germline lookup yields CDR1 SGHRS and CDR2 YFSETQ. CDR3 length: 15 amino acids. V shed 0 bases and J 4 bases; nucleotides not matched to a gene: 3. The CDR3 protein is CASSLEGGVTGELFF. CDR3 coding DNA: TGCGCCAGCAGCTTGGAAGGGGGCGTCACCGGGGAGCTGTTTTTT.

The chain combines TRBV20-1 with TRBJ1-4; 7 bases map to TRBD1. There are 13 residues in the CDR3. With V trimmed by 3 bases and J by 5 bases, 3 bases remained unmatched. Germline V CDR1 and CDR2: DFQATT, SNEGSKA (reference sequence). In DNA, the CDR3 is TGCAGTGCTAGGGGACAGCACAATGAAAAACTGTTTTTT. Residues: CSARGQHNEKLFF.